The 26 T cell receptor beta chains given below trace back to one sample, sequenced in a study of CD8 T cells in Susac syndrome. A quantity of about 0.5 to 1 ug RNA underwent reverse transcription using random hexamers. Via MiXCR, TCRdb re-called the immunoSEQ multiplex PCR reads, giving one row per CDR3 protein. The profile shows 80,000 or so distinct CDR3 sequences, roughly 95% of them singletons. Sequencing used CD8+ T cells from PBMCs. All receptors derive from a human donor with Susac syndrome.

V and J are TRBV11-2 and TRBJ2-4; D perhaps matches TRBD2 (6 bases). This CDR3 region has 16 residues. The V gene lost 5 bases and the J gene lost 1 base, with 15 bases spanning the gap. CDR1 and CDR2 from the germline V gene are SGHAT and FQNNGV. The CDR3 protein is CASSGGWDVAKNIQYF. The CDR3 nucleotides are TGTGCCAGCAGCGGGGGGTGGGATGTGGCCAAAAACATTCAGTACTTC.

The J gene is TRBJ2-3, the V gene TRBV12-3 or TRBV12-4, with 10 bases identical to TRBD2. The length of the CDR3 is 17 residues. After removal of 5 bases from V and 3 bases from J, the junction contained 11 bases not matched to a gene. This CDR3 reads CASSPERGGGGTDTQYF. DNA for the CDR3: TGTGCCAGCAGTCCCGAGCGGGGGGGCGGGGGGACAGATACGCAGTATTTT.

This chain uses TRBV2 with TRBJ2-7; 7 nucleotides agree with TRBD1. This CDR3 comprises 14 residues. Germline trimming cut 5 bases from V and 7 bases from J; bases unmatched to any gene: 11. From germline, CDR1 is SNHLY and CDR2 FYNNEI. The CDR3 sequence is CASSSNRGLGEQYF. CDR3 DNA sequence: TGTGCCAGCAGTTCTAACAGGGGCCTGGGGGAGCAGTACTTC.

V usage is TRBV9 and J usage is TRBJ2-5; 7 nucleotides align to TRBD2. Germline V gene sequence: CDR1 SGDLS, CDR2 YYNGEE. The V gene end was trimmed by 4 bases and the J gene end by 5 bases; junction bases not matched to a gene: 8. The CDR3 length is 14 residues. CDR3 loop: CASSPLGGRETQYF. Here the CDR3 DNA reads TGTGCCAGCAGCCCCCTGGGGGGGAGGGAGACCCAGTACTTC.

This clonotype was seen once. CDR3 residues: CASSPDRYANEQFF. CDR3 bases: TGTGCCAGCAGCCCGGACAGGTACGCCAATGAGCAGTTCTTC. V gene TRBV9 combines with J gene TRBJ2-1, with 7 bases lining up with TRBD1. Germline lookup yields CDR1 SGDLS and CDR2 YYNGEE. The CDR3 is 14 amino acids. The V segment lost 4 bases and the J segment 6 bases; nucleotides outside the gene matches: 7. Drawing the rest from reference TRBV9 and TRBJ2-1, the complete variable domain is DSGVTQTPKHLITATGQRVTLRCSPRSGDLSVYWYQQSLDQGLQFLIQYYNGEERAKGNILERFSAQQFPDLHSELNLSSLELGDSALYFCASSPDRYANEQFFGPGTRLTVL.

The J gene is TRBJ1-1, the V gene TRBV5-6, with D hard to call. The CDR3 sequence is 12 residues long. The germline V gene encodes CDR1 SGHDT and CDR2 YYEEEE. With 5 bases removed from V and 5 bases from J, the gap between germline ends came to 10 bases. CDR3 coding DNA: TGTGCCAGCAGTCCCAGAGATACTGAAGCTTTCTTT. Translation gives CASSPRDTEAFF.

The chain joins TRBV28 to TRBJ1-1; weak D call: TRBD1 (5 bases). The CDR3 extends over 15 amino acids. Trimming took off 5 bases at V and 1 base at J, with 14 bases between the two ends. Germline V gene sequence: CDR1 MDHEN, CDR2 SYDVKM. The CDR3 loop is CASSTPGLKNTEAFF. In DNA form, the CDR3 reads TGTGCCAGCAGTACTCCGGGACTGAAGAACACTGAAGCTTTCTTT.

This rearrangement joins TRBV29-1 to TRBJ1-2; no clear D. Per germline, CDR1 SQVTM and CDR2 ANQGSEA. The V gene lost 1 base and the J gene lost 3 bases, with 9 bases spanning the gap. The CDR3 contains 13 residues. This CDR3 reads CSVEVPEHYGYTF. CDR3 DNA sequence: TGCAGCGTTGAAGTCCCTGAACACTATGGCTACACCTTC.

The rearrangement uses TRBV20-1 and TRBJ2-3; 7 bases match TRBD1. V was pared by 2 bases and J by 2 bases, with 7 bases of the junction left unmatched. The CDR3 totals 15 residues. The V gene's germline CDR1 is DFQATT and CDR2 SNEGSKA (reference sequence). This CDR3 reads CSARLDRENTDTQYF. The CDR3 nucleotides are TGCAGTGCTAGACTAGACAGGGAGAACACAGATACGCAGTATTTT.

CDR3 sequence: CAISGTGRNQPQHF. DNA of the CDR3: TGTGCCATCAGTGGGACAGGGAGAAATCAGCCCCAGCATTTT. The gene calls are TRBV10-3 and TRBJ1-5, with 8 positions matching TRBD1. Trimming cost V 4 bases and J 4 bases; bases outside gene matches: 3. CDR3 size: 14 residues. From germline, CDR1 is ENHRY and CDR2 SYGVKD.

This clonotype was seen a handful of times. The rearrangement uses TRBV7-7 and TRBJ2-2, with D hard to call. This CDR3 has 13 amino acids. CDR1 is SSHAT, CDR2 FNYEAQ, per germline (reference sequence). The CDR3 coding sequence is TGTGCTAGTCGAGCCTCGAACACCGGGGAGCTGTTTTTT. The encoded protein is CASRASNTGELFF.

The rearrangement joins TRBV9 to TRBJ2-3, with 7 nucleotides matching TRBD1. J lost 2 bases, V lost 4 bases, and 13 bases had no gene match. The CDR3 length is 17 residues. CDR1 is SGDLS and CDR2 is YYNGEE in the germline V gene. The CDR3 spells CASSPQLGGQNTDTQYF. The CDR3 DNA sequence: TGTGCCAGCAGCCCCCAGCTAGGGGGACAGAACACAGATACGCAGTATTTT.

The chain recombines TRBV27 with TRBJ2-7; perhaps TRBD2 as D (6 bases). The V gene's germline CDR1 is MNHEY and CDR2 SMNVEV (reference sequence). Trimming removed 4 bases from V and 3 bases from J, with 13 bases in between. The CDR3 is made up of 14 amino acids. The CDR3 here is CASSWRGDLYEQYF. Here the CDR3 DNA reads TGTGCCAGCAGTTGGAGGGGTGACCTCTACGAGCAGTACTTC.

V gene TRBV18 combines with J gene TRBJ2-1, with 8 bases lining up with TRBD1. From germline, CDR1 is KGHSH and CDR2 LQKENI. The junction had 11 bases not matched to a gene; V was cut back by 6 bases and J by 1 base. The CDR3 consists of 17 residues. CDR3 sequence (DNA): TGTGCCAGCTCCCTAGGGACAGGTCTTTTATCCTACAATGAGCAGTTCTTC. This sequence encodes CASSLGTGLLSYNEQFF.

The chain has TRBV9 and TRBJ2-3; D perhaps matches TRBD1 (6 bases). Germline loops: CDR1 SGDLS, CDR2 YYNGEE. This CDR3 comprises 13 residues. V dropped 0 bases and J dropped 6 bases, with 8 bases sitting between them. In DNA, the CDR3 is TGTGCCAGCAGCGTAGCTGGGGGCGATACGCAGTATTTT. The encoded protein is CASSVAGGDTQYF. Combining the CDR3 with reference TRBV9 and TRBJ2-3 gives the whole variable domain DSGVTQTPKHLITATGQRVTLRCSPRSGDLSVYWYQQSLDQGLQFLIQYYNGEERAKGNILERFSAQQFPDLHSELNLSSLELGDSALYFCASSVAGGDTQYFGPGTRLTVL.

This chain connects TRBV7-2 to TRBJ2-7, with a weak D call TRBD1 (6 bases). The CDR3 has 12 amino acids. The V gene lost 5 bases and the J gene lost 7 bases, with 12 bases spanning the gap. Germline loops: CDR1 SGHTA, CDR2 FQGNSA. The CDR3 sequence: CASSPGDNEQYF. CDR3 coding DNA: TGTGCCAGCAGCCCCGGGGACAATGAGCAGTACTTC.

The genes are TRBV9 and TRBJ2-1; TRBD1 matches at 8 bases. Germline loops: CDR1 SGDLS, CDR2 YYNGEE. V gave up 4 bases and J gave up 4 bases; unmatched junction bases: 7. This CDR3 is built from 15 residues. The CDR3 loop reads CASSLQGVNYNEQFF. The CDR3 coding sequence is TGTGCCAGCAGCTTACAGGGGGTAAATTACAATGAGCAGTTCTTC.

V and J are TRBV4-1 and TRBJ1-6, with unresolved D. The CDR3 contains 13 residues. V lost 1 base and J 7 bases, leaving 5 bases between the germline ends. Looked up from germline, CDR1 is MGHRA and CDR2 is YSYEKL. The CDR3 DNA reads as TGCGCCAGCAGCCAAGTTACGAATTCACCCCTCCACTTT. Its protein product is CASSQVTNSPLHF.

The chain carries TRBV29-1 and TRBJ2-7; 7 nucleotides agree with TRBD1. Germline CDR1 reads SQVTM; CDR2 reads ANQGSEA. This CDR3 is 13 amino acids long. V trimming: 5 bases; J trimming: 2 bases; junction bases outside the gene matches: 6. In DNA, the CDR3 is TGCAGCGTTTTACAGGGGCCAGCCTACGAGCAGTACTTC. Protein: CSVLQGPAYEQYF.

This chain links TRBV12-3 or TRBV12-4 with TRBJ1-2; TRBD1 agrees at 7 bases. CDR3 length equals 16 residues. With V trimmed by 2 bases and J by 8 bases, 14 bases remained unmatched. The CDR3 DNA follows: TGTGCCAGCAGTTTATTCAGGGGGTCGGGGAAAGACGGCTACACCTTC. Amino acid sequence: CASSLFRGSGKDGYTF.

This sequence joins TRBV11-2 and TRBJ2-1; a possible D gene is TRBD2 (6 bases). The CDR3 totals 14 residues. Germline CDR1 reads SGHAT; CDR2 reads FQNNGV. Trimming left V 7 bases short and J 7 bases short, with 17 bases between. CDR3 DNA: TGTGCCAGCATCCCTCCGGGACTGGGGAATGAGCAGTTCTTC. This translates into CASIPPGLGNEQFF. Using reference TRBV11-2 and TRBJ2-1 for the parts outside the CDR3, the full variable domain is EAGVAQSPRYKIIEKRQSVAFWCNPISGHATLYWYQQILGQGPKLLIQFQNNGVVDDSQLPKDRFSAERLKGVDSTLKIQPAKLEDSAVYLCASIPPGLGNEQFFGPGTRLTVL.

This clonotype was detected once. The chain links TRBV30 to TRBJ2-3; D may correspond to TRBD1 or TRBD2 (5 bases each). V lost 8 bases and J lost 2, with 14 bases in between. The germline V gene has CDR1 GTSNPN and CDR2 SVGIG (reference sequence). The CDR3 is 13 amino acids. The CDR3 DNA follows: TGTGCCGGAACTGAGGGGATCACAGATACGCAGTATTTT. Encoded protein: CAGTEGITDTQYF.

This clonotype was observed once. V gene TRBV27 combines with J gene TRBJ2-5, with 11 nucleotides matching TRBD2. CDR1 is MNHEY and CDR2 is SMNVEV in the germline V gene (reference sequence). The CDR3 totals 15 residues. J was trimmed by 2 bases and V by 5 bases; bases with no gene match: 4. The CDR3 reads CASSPRLAGQETQYF. The CDR3 nucleotides read TGTGCCAGCAGTCCCCGACTAGCGGGGCAAGAGACCCAGTACTTC.

The chain couples TRBV20-1 to TRBJ1-1; no reliable D call. Per the germline V gene, CDR1 is DFQATT and CDR2 is SNEGSKA (reference sequence). The germline V and J ends were trimmed by 5 bases and 7 bases, with 14 bases remaining between them. This CDR3 has 12 residues. Here the CDR3 reads CSAGVWEDEAFF. Written as DNA, the CDR3 is TGCAGTGCTGGGGTCTGGGAGGATGAAGCTTTCTTT.

The chain uses TRBV7-2 and TRBJ2-7, with D possibly being TRBD2 (5 bases). V was trimmed by 5 bases and J by 5 bases, leaving 10 bases between them. Germline assignment: CDR1 SGHTA and CDR2 FQGNSA. The CDR3 has 12 amino acids. In DNA, the CDR3 is TGTGCCAGCAGCCCGGACTGGAACGAGCAGTACTTC. It yields the protein CASSPDWNEQYF.

The chain uses TRBV10-3 and TRBJ2-7; D call uncertain. Between the trimmed V and J ends, which lost 3 bases and 7 bases, there was a span of 10 bases. The CDR3 consists of 12 residues. From germline, CDR1 is ENHRY and CDR2 SYGVKD. CDR3 amino acids: CAISDPAREQYF. CDR3 nucleotide sequence: TGTGCCATCAGTGACCCGGCGAGAGAGCAGTACTTC.